The clone carrying this T cell receptor beta chain was picked up a small number of times. Its specificity is not known. Other nucleotide sequences in the sample specify the same CDR3. This sample is part of a study of beta chain features in type 1 diabetes. This CDR3 is built from 13 residues. Germline V gives CDR1 SGHTA, CDR2 FQGNSA. Between the trimmed V and J ends, which lost 3 bases and 1 base, there was a span of 5 bases. cDNA synthesis used the whole RNA isolate, giving expressed TCRB sequences. Some clones are missing from TCRdb's copy, which holds only in-frame ones; the method was immunoSEQ multiplex PCR. The sample holds some 900,000 clones, roughly 17% seen once. Study results and caveats: These data did not resolve whether HLA type affects TCRB rearrangement. A closer apparent resemblance between naive, central memory and Treg TCRB repertoires was seen in patients than in healthy donors. In all four CD4+ subsets, TCRB CDR3 length was significantly, moderately reduced in type 1 diabetes.

This rearrangement joins TRBV7-2 to TRBJ2-3; no clear D gene. Sequenced material: naive CD4+ T cells from blood. The clonotype originates from a woman aged 18 to 35 in good health. The CDR3 loop is CASSFQGTDTQYF. CDR3 nucleotides: TGTGCCAGCAGCTTCCAGGGCACAGATACGCAGTATTTT.